Shown below are 30 T cell receptor beta chains from a single sample sequenced in a study of blood T cell repertoires in COVID-19. Repertoires were generated with immunoSEQ multiplex PCR, while TCRdb's copy carries only in-frame clones and drops some. The top ten hold 15% to 20% of the sample, which has tens of thousands of clones, 80% seen once. The sequenced material came from peripheral blood. These receptors were taken from an elderly woman with acute or convalescent COVID-19.

The DNA for the CDR3 is TGTGCCAGCGGCTTCAAAGCGGGAGGGGATTTCGATGAGCAGTTCTTC. Protein: CASGFKAGGDFDEQFF. The rearrangement joins TRBV4-2 to TRBJ2-1; 10 bases agree with TRBD2. The CDR3 contains 16 residues. V lost 8 bases, J lost 8 bases, and 15 bases stayed unmatched. In germline, CDR1 is LGHNA, CDR2 YNFKEQ.

The rearrangement uses TRBV30 and TRBJ1-2, with D possibly being TRBD1 (5 bases). Germline lookup yields CDR1 GTSNPN and CDR2 SVGIG (reference sequence). This CDR3 spans 14 amino acids. Trimming shortened V by 3 bases and J by 0 bases, and 11 bases separated the two germline ends. The CDR3 here is CAWRDKATNYGYTF. CDR3 DNA: TGTGCCTGGAGGGACAAAGCCACTAACTATGGCTACACCTTC.

A single count supports this clone. This chain links TRBV3-1 (or the pseudogene TRBV3-2) with TRBJ2-1; TRBD1 is a possible D gene (6 bases). Trimming removed 3 bases from V and 4 bases from J, with 10 bases in between. This CDR3 is built from 14 residues. Germline loops: CDR1 LGHDT, CDR2 YNNKEL (reference sequence). CDR3 protein: CASSHPGQYNEQFF. DNA for the CDR3: TGTGCCAGCAGCCATCCAGGACAGTACAATGAGCAGTTCTTC.

The rearrangement links TRBV19 to TRBJ2-3, with TRBD2 matching 12 bases. The ends lost 4 bases at V and 3 bases at J; junction bases unmatched: 5. The V gene's germline CDR1 is LNHDA and CDR2 SQIVND (reference sequence). The CDR3 contains 16 residues. In DNA form, the CDR3 reads TGTGCCAGTAGTACGCAGACTAGCGGGAGAACAGATACGCAGTATTTT. It codes for CASSTQTSGRTDTQYF.

This clone was detected once. The chain uses TRBV19 and TRBJ2-3; 9 bases match TRBD2. J lost 1 base, V lost 4 bases, and 3 bases had no gene match. Germline loops: CDR1 LNHDA, CDR2 SQIVND (reference sequence). The CDR3 loop spans 15 amino acids. CDR3 in amino acids: CASSTLAGRTDTQYF. The CDR3 region has the DNA TGTGCCAGTAGTACCCTAGCGGGGCGCACAGATACGCAGTATTTT.

The rearrangement joins TRBV5-1 to TRBJ2-3; 8 bases are shared with TRBD1. CDR1 and CDR2 from the germline V gene are SGHRS and YFSETQ. The CDR3 covers 16 residues. V was clipped by 0 bases and J by 1 base; unmatched bases: 4. CDR3 sequence (DNA): TGCGCCAGCAGCTTGGGGACAGGGTTTGGCACAGATACGCAGTATTTT. It encodes CASSLGTGFGTDTQYF.

V is TRBV10-3 and J is TRBJ1-6; 7 bases are shared with TRBD1. There are 15 residues in the CDR3. From germline, CDR1 is ENHRY and CDR2 SYGVKD. The trim removed 6 bases at V and 6 bases at J, leaving 8 bases unmatched. The CDR3 loop is CAIRGQAWGNSPLHF. The CDR3 region has the DNA TGTGCCATCAGAGGACAGGCCTGGGGTAATTCACCCCTCCACTTT.

V gene TRBV5-1 combines with J gene TRBJ1-2; 7 nucleotides agree with TRBD1. Germline CDR1 is SGHRS and CDR2 is YFSETQ. The length of the CDR3 is 15 residues. Trimming cost V 0 bases and J 8 bases; bases outside gene matches: 10. The CDR3 region is CASSLGAGTGVGYTF. DNA for the CDR3: TGCGCCAGCAGCTTGGGGGCCGGTACAGGGGTCGGCTACACCTTC.

This chain links TRBV19 with TRBJ2-1, with 7 bases lining up with TRBD2. The CDR3 is made up of 15 amino acids. Germline V gene lookup returns CDR1 LNHDA and CDR2 SQIVND (reference sequence). The ends lost 3 bases at V and 3 bases at J; junction bases unmatched: 5. For the CDR3, the DNA is TGTGCCAGTAGTATCCTAGCGGCCAGCTACAATGAGCAGTTCTTC. This translates into CASSILAASYNEQFF.

This chain links TRBV2 with TRBJ2-6; 7 bases line up with TRBD1. CDR3 length: 12 amino acids. Unmatched junction bases numbered 5, after V lost 6 bases and J lost 12 bases. The germline V gene encodes CDR1 SNHLY and CDR2 FYNNEI. The CDR3 is CASRGDSGVLTF. DNA for the CDR3: TGTGCCAGCAGGGGGGACAGTGGCGTCCTGACTTTC. The variable domain in full, with the rest retrieved from reference TRBV2 and TRBJ2-6, is EPEVTQTPSHQVTQMGQEVILRCVPISNHLYFYWYRQILGQKVEFLVSFYNNEISEKSEIFDDQFSVERPDGSNFTLKIRSTKLEDSAMYFCASRGDSGVLTFGAGSRLTVL.

This clone has more than one count but fewer than ten. The chain has TRBV5-5 and TRBJ1-6, with D uncertain. Trimming left V 0 bases short and J 10 bases short, with 11 bases between. CDR1 is SGHKS and CDR2 is YYEKEE in the germline V gene (reference sequence). The CDR3 totals 14 residues. This CDR3 is CASSLALGNSPLHF. DNA of the CDR3: TGTGCCAGCAGCTTGGCTCTCGGGAACTCACCCCTCCACTTT.

This sequence joins TRBV18 and TRBJ2-3, with a weak D call TRBD1 (5 bases). The CDR3 is made up of 12 amino acids. Trimming stripped 3 bases from V and 4 bases from J, with 5 bases between. Germline V CDR1 and CDR2: KGHSH, LQKENI. CDR3 nucleotides: TGTGCCAGCTCACCGACAGCAGATACGCAGTATTTT. Translation gives CASSPTADTQYF.

This clone turned up a few times. CDR3 in DNA: TGTGCCAGCAGCTTAGGGGACTGGAGTGGCTACACCTTC. Its protein product is CASSLGDWSGYTF. The V gene is TRBV7-9, the J gene TRBJ1-2, with a tentative D call TRBD1 (5 bases). The CDR3 consists of 13 residues. Germline CDR1 and CDR2: SEHNR and FQNEAQ (reference sequence). The ends were cut back, 1 base at V and 7 bases at J, with 10 bases in the middle.

The gene calls are TRBV9 and TRBJ2-3; a possible D gene is TRBD1 (6 bases). This CDR3 contains 14 residues. Looked up from germline, CDR1 is SGDLS and CDR2 is YYNGEE. Trimming took 0 bases from V and 2 from J, leaving 7 bases between them. Here the CDR3 DNA reads TGTGCCAGCAGCGTAGGGACAGCCACAGATACGCAGTATTTT. This codes for CASSVGTATDTQYF.

The chain joins TRBV4-1 to TRBJ2-5; 7 bases agree with TRBD2. With 0 bases clipped from V and 1 base from J, the junction kept 8 bases outside the gene matches. CDR1 and CDR2 (germline): MGHRA, YSYEKL. The CDR3 totals 17 residues. Here the CDR3 reads CASSQDLTSDSQETQYF. In DNA form, the CDR3 reads TGCGCCAGCAGCCAAGATCTCACTAGCGACTCCCAAGAGACCCAGTACTTC.

The chain joins TRBV29-1 to TRBJ2-1; 7 nucleotides line up with TRBD2. The CDR3 extends over 16 amino acids. Losses at the gene ends were 6 bases for V and 4 bases for J; bases not matched to a gene: 15. The germline CDR1 and CDR2 sequences are SQVTM and ANQGSEA. The CDR3 spells CSVEGDSAGVYNEQFF. The CDR3 bases are TGCAGCGTCGAGGGTGATTCCGCGGGGGTTTACAATGAGCAGTTCTTC.

The V call is TRBV7-9, the J call TRBJ2-1, with 11 bases fitting TRBD2. There are 16 residues in the CDR3. The V and J ends lost 0 bases and 4 bases, in that order; junction bases with no gene match: 2. CDR1 is SEHNR and CDR2 is FQNEAQ in the germline V gene (reference sequence). This CDR3 reads CASSLATSGNYNEQFF. The CDR3 region has the DNA TGTGCCAGCAGCTTAGCGACTAGCGGGAATTACAATGAGCAGTTCTTC.

In DNA form, the CDR3 reads TGTGCCAGCAGCTTGGGTATTTATGGGACAGGGACTGAAGCTTTCTTT. Its translation: CASSLGIYGTGTEAFF. V and J are TRBV9 and TRBJ1-1, with TRBD1 matching 9 bases. Germline V lookup: CDR1 SGDLS, CDR2 YYNGEE. The CDR3 is 16 residues long. J lost 5 bases, V lost 4 bases, and 12 bases had no gene match.

This clone has a handful of counts. Other DNA variants within this sample encode the same CDR3. The CDR3 region is CSAGGNNEQFF. The CDR3, as DNA: TGCAGTGCGGGGGGGAACAATGAGCAGTTCTTC. This chain links TRBV20-1 with TRBJ2-1, with 7 bases that match TRBD2. The germline gives CDR1 DFQATT, CDR2 SNEGSKA (reference sequence). V dropped 6 bases and J dropped 5; count of bases not matched to a gene: 1. This CDR3 is 11 amino acids long.

This chain joins TRBV11-2 and TRBJ2-4; weak D call: TRBD2 (5 bases). The CDR3 extends over 15 amino acids. The V end lost 4 bases, the J end lost 2 bases, and 12 bases lay between the germline ends. Germline-derived CDR1 and CDR2 are SGHAT and FQNNGV. CDR3 DNA sequence: TGTGCCAGCAGCTCCGGGGTTGCGTCCAAAAACATTCAGTACTTC. Residues: CASSSGVASKNIQYF.

This chain uses TRBV7-8 with TRBJ2-7, with 8 positions matching TRBD2. With V trimmed by 0 bases and J by 0 bases, 7 bases remained unmatched. The CDR3 is made up of 17 amino acids. Germline values: CDR1 SGHVS, CDR2 FQNEAQ. The CDR3 bases are TGTGCCAGCAGCTTAGCAATGGCTAGCGGGTCCTCCTACGAGCAGTACTTC. Translation gives CASSLAMASGSSYEQYF. The variable domain in full, completed from reference TRBV7-8 and TRBJ2-7, reads GAGVSQSPRYKVAKRGQDVALRCDPISGHVSLFWYQQALGQGPEFLTYFQNEAQLDKSGLPSDRFFAERPEGSVSTLKIQRTQQEDSAVYLCASSLAMASGSSYEQYFGPGTRLTVT.

This rearrangement joins TRBV29-1 to TRBJ2-5; possibly TRBD2 for D (6 bases). The CDR3 has 14 residues. Germline CDR1 and CDR2: SQVTM and ANQGSEA. DNA of the CDR3: TGCAGAGCCGGTGGGGGGTTAGGGGAAGAGACCCAGTACTTC. Translating it yields CRAGGGLGEETQYF.

V gene TRBV6-5 combines with J gene TRBJ2-2, with 8 bases identical to TRBD1. Losses at the gene ends were 6 bases for V and 6 bases for J; bases not matched to a gene: 0. The CDR3 length is 12 residues. CDR1 is MNHEY and CDR2 is SVGAGI in the germline V gene. The CDR3 DNA sequence: TGTGCCAGCAGGACAGGGGCCGGGGAGCTGTTTTTT. Protein product: CASRTGAGELFF.

The chain couples TRBV11-2 to TRBJ2-1; possible D gene TRBD1, 6 bases. V was clipped by 6 bases and J by 4 bases, with 16 bases between them. The length of the CDR3 is 15 residues. The germline V gene encodes CDR1 SGHAT and CDR2 FQNNGV. CDR3 sequence: CASRVAGQLYNEQFF. The CDR3 DNA follows: TGTGCCAGCAGGGTGGCTGGACAGTTATACAATGAGCAGTTCTTC. Variable domain in full (rest from reference TRBV11-2 and TRBJ2-1): EAGVAQSPRYKIIEKRQSVAFWCNPISGHATLYWYQQILGQGPKLLIQFQNNGVVDDSQLPKDRFSAERLKGVDSTLKIQPAKLEDSAVYLCASRVAGQLYNEQFFGPGTRLTVL.

The table lists this clone with a few counts. CDR3 sequence reads: CASSPTGEGNTEAFF. The CDR3 DNA reads TGTGCCAGCTCACCGACAGGGGAGGGGAACACTGAAGCTTTCTTT. This chain uses TRBV18 with TRBJ1-1, with 8 positions matching TRBD1. Germline lookup yields CDR1 KGHSH and CDR2 LQKENI. V was clipped by 3 bases and J by 1 base; unmatched bases: 4. The CDR3 runs to 15 residues. Full variable domain (missing parts from reference TRBV18 and TRBJ1-1): NAGVMQNPRHLVRRRGQEARLRCSPMKGHSHVYWYRQLPEEGLKFMVYLQKENIIDESGMPKERFSAEFPKEGPSILRIQQVVRGDSAAYFCASSPTGEGNTEAFFGQGTRLTVV.

The chain is built from TRBV5-1 and TRBJ2-7; a possible D gene is TRBD1 (7 bases). The CDR3 has 15 residues. CDR1 is SGHRS and CDR2 is YFSETQ in the germline V gene. The V end was cut by 2 bases, the J end by 4 bases, with 16 bases between. The CDR3 protein is CASSFGGTATYEQYF. The CDR3 DNA reads TGCGCCAGCAGCTTTGGCGGGACAGCAACTTACGAGCAGTACTTC. Based on the CDR3 plus reference TRBV5-1 and TRBJ2-7, the full variable domain is KAGVTQTPRYLIKTRGQQVTLSCSPISGHRSVSWYQQTPGQGLQFLFEYFSETQRNKGNFPGRFSGRQFSNSRSEMNVSTLELGDSALYLCASSFGGTATYEQYFGPGTRLTVT.

The chain uses TRBV3-1 (or the pseudogene TRBV3-2) and TRBJ2-5, with D unclear. The CDR3 has 14 residues. Germline CDR1 LGHDT, CDR2 YNNKEL (reference sequence). V gave up 5 bases and J gave up 7 bases, with 17 bases separating them. Here the CDR3 DNA reads TGTGCCAGCAGCTCAAGGTCTAGGTCGGGGACCCAGTACTTC. Translating it yields CASSSRSRSGTQYF.

This clone was counted only a few times. The chain has TRBV6-6 and TRBJ2-7; tentative D call: TRBD2 (6 bases). Deletions cut 2 bases from V and 3 bases from J, with 8 bases between. CDR3 size: 13 residues. Per the germline V gene, CDR1 is MNHNY and CDR2 is SVGAGI (reference sequence). The DNA of the CDR3 is TGTGCCAGCAGTTACCTGGAGGGCTACGAGCAGTACTTC. Its protein is CASSYLEGYEQYF.

This sequence joins TRBV7-9 and TRBJ1-6, with TRBD1 identical over 9 bases. CDR1 is SEHNR, CDR2 FQNEAQ, per germline (reference sequence). V trimming: 7 bases; J trimming: 5 bases; junction bases outside the gene matches: 3. The CDR3 length is 14 residues. CDR3 residues: CASTDRGNNSPLHF. In DNA form, the CDR3 reads TGTGCCAGCACTGACAGGGGGAATAATTCACCCCTCCACTTT.

This clone was counted only a few times. This chain links TRBV27 with TRBJ2-7; the D gene is possibly TRBD2 (5 bases). CDR1 MNHEY and CDR2 SMNVEV come from the germline V gene (reference sequence). The CDR3 consists of 15 residues. V shed 6 bases and J shed 6 bases, with 21 bases lying between them. CDR3 protein: CASSPLPLVRGEQYF. In nucleotides, the CDR3 is TGTGCCAGCAGCCCTCTACCCCTGGTACGGGGCGAGCAGTACTTC.